Listed here is a single T cell receptor (beta chain). The germline V gene has CDR1 LGHDT and CDR2 YNNKEL (reference sequence). V lost 1 base and J 1 base, leaving 6 bases between the germline ends. The CDR3 loop spans 14 amino acids. The record originates from a study of blood T cell repertoires in COVID-19. Generated by immunoSEQ multiplex PCR, the TCRdb table keeps only in-frame clones and is missing some. This table holds 210,000 or so clones, just under 90% found once. The clonotype was recovered from a man aged 25 to 40 with COVID-19, enrolled during active disease. The sequenced material came from peripheral blood. The chain has TRBV3-1 (or the pseudogene TRBV3-2) and TRBJ2-3, with TRBD2 as a possible D gene (5 bases). Written as DNA, the CDR3 is TGTGCCAGCAGCCAAGGTAGCGGCACAGATACGCAGTATTTT. It translates to CASSQGSGTDTQYF.